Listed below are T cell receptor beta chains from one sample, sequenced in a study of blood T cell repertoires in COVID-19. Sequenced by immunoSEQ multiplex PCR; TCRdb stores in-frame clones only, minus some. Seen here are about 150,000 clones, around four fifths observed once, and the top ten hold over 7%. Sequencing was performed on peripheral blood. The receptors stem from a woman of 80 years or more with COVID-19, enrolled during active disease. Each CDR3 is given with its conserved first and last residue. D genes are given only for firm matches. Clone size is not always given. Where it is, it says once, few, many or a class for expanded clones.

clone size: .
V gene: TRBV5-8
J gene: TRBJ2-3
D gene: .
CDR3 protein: CASSLAFRGSDTQYF
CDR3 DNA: TGTGCCAGCAGCTTGGCGTTTCGGGGGTCAGATACGCAGTATTTT

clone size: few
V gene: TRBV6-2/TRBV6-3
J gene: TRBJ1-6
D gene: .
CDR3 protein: CASSYSSSGVRSPLHF
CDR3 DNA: TGTGCCAGCAGTTACAGTTCGTCGGGGGTTCGGTCACCCCTCCACTTT

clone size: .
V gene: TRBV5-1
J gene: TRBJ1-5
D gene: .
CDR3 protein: CASSLGEGQPQHF
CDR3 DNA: TGCGCCAGCAGCTTAGGGGAAGGGCAGCCCCAGCATTTT

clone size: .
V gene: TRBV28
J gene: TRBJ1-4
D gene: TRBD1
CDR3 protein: CASRYTGGREKLFF
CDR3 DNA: TGTGCCAGCAGGTATACAGGGGGACGTGAAAAACTGTTTTTT

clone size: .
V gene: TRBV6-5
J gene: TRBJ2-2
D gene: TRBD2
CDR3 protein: CASRRGTSNTGELFF
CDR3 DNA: TGTGCCAGCAGGAGGGGGACTAGCAACACCGGGGAGCTGTTTTTT

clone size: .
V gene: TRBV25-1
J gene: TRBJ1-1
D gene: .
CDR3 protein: CASSRPGDGTEAFF
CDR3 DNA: TGTGCCAGCAGTCGTCCGGGGGACGGCACTGAAGCTTTCTTT

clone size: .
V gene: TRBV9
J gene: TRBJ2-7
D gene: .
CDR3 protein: CASSVDPRDEQYF
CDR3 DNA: TGTGCCAGCAGCGTCGACCCCCGGGACGAGCAGTACTTC

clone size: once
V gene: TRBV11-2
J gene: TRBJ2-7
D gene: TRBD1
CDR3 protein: CASSLVLHEIGQEPYEQYF
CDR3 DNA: TGTGCCAGCAGCTTAGTACTACATGAAATCGGACAGGAACCCTACGAGCAGTACTTC

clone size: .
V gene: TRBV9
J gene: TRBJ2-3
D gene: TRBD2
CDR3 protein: CASSQKSVAGGTDTQYF
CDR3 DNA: TGTGCCAGCAGCCAAAAGAGTGTAGCGGGGGGGACAGATACGCAGTATTTT

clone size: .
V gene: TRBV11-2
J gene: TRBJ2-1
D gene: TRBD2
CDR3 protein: CASSLIALAGGREQFF
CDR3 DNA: TGTGCCAGCAGCTTAATAGCGCTAGCGGGAGGGAGAGAGCAGTTCTTC

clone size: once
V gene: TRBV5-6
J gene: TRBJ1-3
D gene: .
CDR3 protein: CASSFDRTPGNTIYF
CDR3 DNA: TGTGCCAGCAGCTTTGATCGGACACCCGGAAACACCATATATTTT

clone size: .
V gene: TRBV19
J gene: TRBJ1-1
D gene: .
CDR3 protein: CASSPYSTEAFF
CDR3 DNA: TGTGCCAGTAGTCCATACTCAACTGAAGCTTTCTTT

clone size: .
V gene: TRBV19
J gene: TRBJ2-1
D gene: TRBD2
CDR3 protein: CASSIAGGPYEQFF
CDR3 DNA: TGTGCCAGTAGTATAGCGGGGGGGCCCTATGAGCAGTTCTTC

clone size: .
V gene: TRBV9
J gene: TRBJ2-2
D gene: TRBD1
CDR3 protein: CASSTGQGTNTGELFF
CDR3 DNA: TGTGCCAGCAGCACCGGACAGGGAACGAACACCGGGGAGCTGTTTTTT

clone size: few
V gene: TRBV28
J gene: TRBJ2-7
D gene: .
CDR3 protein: CASSTGYEQYF
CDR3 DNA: TGTGCCAGCAGTACAGGCTACGAGCAGTACTTC

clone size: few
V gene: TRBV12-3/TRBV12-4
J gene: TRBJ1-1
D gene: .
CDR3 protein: CASRRQMNTEAFF
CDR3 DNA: TGTGCCAGCAGACGACAGATGAACACTGAAGCTTTCTTT

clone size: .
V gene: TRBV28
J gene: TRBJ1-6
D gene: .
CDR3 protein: CASSPNFQRSPLHF
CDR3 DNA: TGTGCCAGCAGTCCAAATTTTCAGCGTTCACCCCTCCACTTT

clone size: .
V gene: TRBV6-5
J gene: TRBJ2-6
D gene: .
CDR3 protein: CASTPEVGANVLTF
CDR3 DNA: TGTGCCAGCACTCCAGAGGTCGGGGCCAACGTCCTGACTTTC

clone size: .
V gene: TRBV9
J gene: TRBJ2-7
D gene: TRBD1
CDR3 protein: CASSVAPGTGPPYEQYF
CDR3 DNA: TGTGCCAGCAGCGTAGCTCCCGGGACAGGGCCACCCTACGAGCAGTACTTC

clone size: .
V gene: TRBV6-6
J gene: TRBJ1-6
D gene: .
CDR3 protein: CASSGTDPRAGALHF
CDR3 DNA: TGTGCCAGCAGTGGGACGGACCCCCGGGCGGGGGCCCTCCACTTT

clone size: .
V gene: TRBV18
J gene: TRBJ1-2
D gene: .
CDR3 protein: CASSPPGGDYGYTF
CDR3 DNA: TGTGCCAGCTCACCACCGGGGGGGGACTATGGCTACACCTTC

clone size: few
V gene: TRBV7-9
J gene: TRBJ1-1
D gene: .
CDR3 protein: CASSLEGGTEAFF
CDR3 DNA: TGTGCCAGCAGCTTAGAGGGAGGCACTGAAGCTTTCTTT

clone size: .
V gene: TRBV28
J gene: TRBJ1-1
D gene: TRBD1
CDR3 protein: CASSPGDRVTHTEAFF
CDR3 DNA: TGTGCCAGCAGTCCCGGGGACAGGGTTACCCACACTGAAGCTTTCTTT

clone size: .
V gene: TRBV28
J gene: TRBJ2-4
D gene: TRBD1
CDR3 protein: CASRGQGEQNIQYF
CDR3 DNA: TGTGCCAGCAGGGGACAGGGAGAACAAAACATTCAGTACTTC

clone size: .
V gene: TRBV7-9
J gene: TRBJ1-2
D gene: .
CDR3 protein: CASSSRPEYGYTF
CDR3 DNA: TGTGCCAGCAGTTCGCGACCGGAGTATGGCTACACCTTC

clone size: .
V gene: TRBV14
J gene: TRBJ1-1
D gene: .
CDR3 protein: CASSQILNSEAFF
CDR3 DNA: TGTGCCAGCAGCCAAATTCTGAACAGTGAAGCTTTCTTT

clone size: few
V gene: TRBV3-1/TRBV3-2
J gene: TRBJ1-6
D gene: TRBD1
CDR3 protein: CASSSRTGGGSPLHF
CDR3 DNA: TGTGCCAGCAGCTCACGGACAGGGGGAGGATCACCCCTCCACTTT

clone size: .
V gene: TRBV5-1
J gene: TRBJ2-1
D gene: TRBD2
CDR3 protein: CASSGGTSGRNLNEQFF
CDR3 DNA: TGCGCCAGCAGCGGTGGGACTAGCGGGAGGAATCTCAATGAGCAGTTCTTC

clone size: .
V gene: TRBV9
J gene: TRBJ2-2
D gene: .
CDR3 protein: CASSYSLSGHTGELFF
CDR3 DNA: TGTGCCAGCAGCTATAGCCTGTCCGGCCACACCGGGGAGCTGTTTTTT

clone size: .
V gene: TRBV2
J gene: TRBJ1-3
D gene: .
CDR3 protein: CASSELGEGNTIYF
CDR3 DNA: TGTGCCAGCAGTGAATTAGGGGAAGGAAACACCATATATTTT

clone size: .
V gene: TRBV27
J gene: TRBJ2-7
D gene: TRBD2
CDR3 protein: CASSIGTSGNEQYF
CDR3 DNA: TGTGCCAGCAGTATCGGGACTAGCGGGAACGAGCAGTACTTC

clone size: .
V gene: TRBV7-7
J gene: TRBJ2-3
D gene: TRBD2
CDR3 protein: CASSPGTSVTDTQYF
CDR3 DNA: TGTGCTAGCAGCCCCGGGACTAGCGTAACAGATACGCAGTATTTT

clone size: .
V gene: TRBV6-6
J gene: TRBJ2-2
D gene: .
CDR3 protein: CASSRTNTGELFF
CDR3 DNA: TGTGCCAGCAGTCGTACGAACACCGGGGAGCTGTTTTTT

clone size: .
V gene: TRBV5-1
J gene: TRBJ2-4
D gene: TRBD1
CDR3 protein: CASSLGGQPKNIQYF
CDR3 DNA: TGCGCCAGCTCCCTAGGGGGCCAACCCAAAAACATTCAGTACTTC

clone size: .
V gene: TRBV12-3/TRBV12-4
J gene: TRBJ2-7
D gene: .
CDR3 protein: CASSSGARGHF
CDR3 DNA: TGTGCCAGCAGTTCCGGGGCCAGGGGCCACTTC

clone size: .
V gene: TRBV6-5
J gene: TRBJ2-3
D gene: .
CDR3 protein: CATIPPGKRTDTQYF
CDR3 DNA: TGTGCCACCATACCCCCCGGGAAGCGCACAGATACGCAGTATTTT

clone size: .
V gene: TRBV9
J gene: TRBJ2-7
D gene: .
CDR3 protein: CASSVATGGYEQYF
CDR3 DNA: TGTGCCAGCAGCGTAGCTACTGGCGGCTACGAGCAGTACTTC

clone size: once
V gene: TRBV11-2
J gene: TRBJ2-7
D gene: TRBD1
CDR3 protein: CASSRRDRLYEQYF
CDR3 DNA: TGTGCCAGCAGCCGCCGGGACAGGTTATACGAGCAGTACTTC

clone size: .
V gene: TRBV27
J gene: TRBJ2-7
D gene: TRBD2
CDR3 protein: CASSPRTSGGVVQYF
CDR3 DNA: TGTGCCAGCAGTCCCCGGACTAGCGGGGGGGTGGTGCAGTACTTC

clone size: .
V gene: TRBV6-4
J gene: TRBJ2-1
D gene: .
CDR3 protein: CASSGAPLNNEQFF
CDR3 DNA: TGTGCCAGCAGTGGTGCCCCCCTAAACAATGAGCAGTTCTTC

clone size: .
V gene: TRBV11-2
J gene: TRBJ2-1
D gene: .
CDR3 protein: CASSILRGRYNEQFF
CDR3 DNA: TGTGCCAGCAGTATTCTCCGTGGCCGATACAATGAGCAGTTCTTC

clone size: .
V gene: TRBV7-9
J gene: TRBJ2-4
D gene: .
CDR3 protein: CASSLSQGIQYF
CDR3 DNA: TGTGCCAGCAGCTTATCCCAGGGTATTCAGTACTTC

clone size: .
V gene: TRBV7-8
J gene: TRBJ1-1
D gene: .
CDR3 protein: CASSLAFREGWTEAFF
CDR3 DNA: TGTGCCAGCAGCTTAGCGTTTCGTGAGGGTTGGACTGAAGCTTTCTTT

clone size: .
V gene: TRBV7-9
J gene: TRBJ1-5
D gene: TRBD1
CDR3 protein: CASSSGGWQPQHF
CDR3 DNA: TGTGCCAGCAGCTCAGGGGGTTGGCAGCCCCAGCATTTT

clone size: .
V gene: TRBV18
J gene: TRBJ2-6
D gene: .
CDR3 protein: CASSLQGFDGANVLTF
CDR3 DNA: TGTGCCAGCTCACTACAGGGTTTTGATGGGGCCAACGTCCTGACTTTC

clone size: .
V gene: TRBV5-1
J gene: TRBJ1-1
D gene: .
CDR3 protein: CATSPAGGNTEAFF
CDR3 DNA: TGCGCCACCAGCCCAGCCGGGGGGAACACTGAAGCTTTCTTT

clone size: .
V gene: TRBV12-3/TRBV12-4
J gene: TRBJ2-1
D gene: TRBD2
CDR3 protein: CATDSGSSNEQFF
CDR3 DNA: TGTGCCACGGATAGCGGGTCCTCCAATGAGCAGTTCTTC

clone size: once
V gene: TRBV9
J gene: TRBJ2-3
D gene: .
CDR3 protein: CASSTQAGWDTQYF
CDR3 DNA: TGTGCCAGCAGCACACAGGCGGGGTGGGATACGCAGTATTTT

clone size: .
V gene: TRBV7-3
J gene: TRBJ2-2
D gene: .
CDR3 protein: CASSSANTGELFF
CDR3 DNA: TGTGCCAGCAGCTCCGCGAACACCGGGGAGCTGTTTTTT

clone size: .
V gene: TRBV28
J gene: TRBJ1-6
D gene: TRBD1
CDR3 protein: CASSHLGQQNSPLHF
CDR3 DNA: TGTGCCAGCAGTCATTTGGGACAGCAGAATTCACCCCTCCACTTT

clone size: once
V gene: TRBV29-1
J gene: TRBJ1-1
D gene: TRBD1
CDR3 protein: CSARQGEAFF
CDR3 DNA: TGCAGCGCTAGACAGGGTGAAGCTTTCTTT

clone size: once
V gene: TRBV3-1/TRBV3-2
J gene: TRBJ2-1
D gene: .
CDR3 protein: CASSQGAASPLFF
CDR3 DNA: TGTGCCAGCAGCCAAGGGGCGGCTAGCCCGCTGTTCTTC